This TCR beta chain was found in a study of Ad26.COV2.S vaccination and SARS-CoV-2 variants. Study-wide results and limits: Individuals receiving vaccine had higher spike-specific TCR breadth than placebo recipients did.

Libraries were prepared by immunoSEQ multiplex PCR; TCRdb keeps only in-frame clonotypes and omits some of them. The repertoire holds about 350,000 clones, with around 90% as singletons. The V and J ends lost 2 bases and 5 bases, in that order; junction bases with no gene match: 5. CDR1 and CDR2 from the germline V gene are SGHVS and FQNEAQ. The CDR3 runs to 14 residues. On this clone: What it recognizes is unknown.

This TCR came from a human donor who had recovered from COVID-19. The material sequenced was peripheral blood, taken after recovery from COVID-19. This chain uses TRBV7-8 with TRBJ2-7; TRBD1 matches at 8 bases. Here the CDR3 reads CASSLYTGGNEQYF. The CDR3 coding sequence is TGTGCCAGCAGCTTATATACAGGGGGTAACGAGCAGTACTTC.